A selection of T cell receptor beta chains follows, all from one sample in a study of identical twins. One entry per CDR3 protein results from TCRdb running MiXCR on the 5' RACE reads. The table lists approximately 230,000 distinct CDR3 sequences, 6% to 7% of them singletons. This same sample was also taken into another study, of T cells expressing NK-cell markers.

Sequenced: CD8+ T cells sorted from blood. The receptors were sampled from a woman aged 18 to 35 in good health. The CDR3 runs from the conserved cysteine through the conserved F or W. D genes are given only for firm matches. Some rows mark clone size as missing; the rest say once, few, many or name a class of expanded clone.

TRBV6-2/TRBV6-3	TRBD1	.	TRBJ1-2	14	CASRDRGDNYGYTF	TGTGCCAGCAGGGACAGGGGAGATAACTATGGCTACACCTTC
TRBV15	.	.	TRBJ2-7	14	CATSGRTGSYEQYF	TGTGCCACCAGCGGGCGGACTGGCTCCTACGAGCAGTACTTC
TRBV12-3/TRBV12-4	TRBD1	many	TRBJ1-3	14	CASSTGGGGNTIYF	TGTGCCAGCTCTACAGGGGGCGGCGGAAACACCATATATTTT
TRBV6-2/TRBV6-3	TRBD2	few	TRBJ2-1	20	CASSYNSLAGGPTVGGEQFF	TGTGCCAGCAGTTATAATAGTCTAGCGGGAGGGCCGACCGTCGGCGGTGAGCAGTTCTTC
TRBV6-1	TRBD2	few	TRBJ2-3	15	CASAMTSGSADTQYF	TGTGCCAGCGCCATGACTAGCGGGAGCGCAGATACGCAGTATTTT
TRBV13	.	few	TRBJ2-3	16	CASSFGSVGVADTQYF	TGTGCCAGCAGCTTCGGGTCGGTTGGGGTGGCAGATACGCAGTATTTT
TRBV14	TRBD2	few	TRBJ2-7	14	CASSQLAGVHEQYF	TGTGCCAGCAGCCAGCTAGCGGGAGTGCACGAGCAGTACTTC
TRBV30	.	few	TRBJ1-5	14	CAWTLQGFNQPQHF	TGTGCCTGGACGTTACAGGGCTTCAATCAGCCCCAGCATTTT
TRBV19	.	few	TRBJ2-7	15	CASSEGTQGTYEQYF	TGTGCCAGTAGTGAAGGGACACAGGGAACCTACGAGCAGTACTTC
TRBV7-9	TRBD1	.	TRBJ2-5	15	CASSRRQGVQETQYF	TGTGCCAGCAGCCGAAGACAGGGCGTCCAAGAGACCCAGTACTTC
TRBV27	.	few	TRBJ2-3	16	CASSYINREPLDTQYF	TGTGCCAGCAGCTATATAAACAGGGAACCCCTAGATACGCAGTATTTT
TRBV19	TRBD1	.	TRBJ2-7	18	CASSIAPAGGDSSYEQYF	TGTGCCAGTAGTATAGCCCCCGCAGGGGGAGATTCCTCCTACGAGCAGTACTTC
TRBV28	.	few	TRBJ1-2	15	CASSFSLDEPYGYTF	TGTGCCAGCAGTTTTTCCCTCGACGAGCCCTATGGCTACACCTTC